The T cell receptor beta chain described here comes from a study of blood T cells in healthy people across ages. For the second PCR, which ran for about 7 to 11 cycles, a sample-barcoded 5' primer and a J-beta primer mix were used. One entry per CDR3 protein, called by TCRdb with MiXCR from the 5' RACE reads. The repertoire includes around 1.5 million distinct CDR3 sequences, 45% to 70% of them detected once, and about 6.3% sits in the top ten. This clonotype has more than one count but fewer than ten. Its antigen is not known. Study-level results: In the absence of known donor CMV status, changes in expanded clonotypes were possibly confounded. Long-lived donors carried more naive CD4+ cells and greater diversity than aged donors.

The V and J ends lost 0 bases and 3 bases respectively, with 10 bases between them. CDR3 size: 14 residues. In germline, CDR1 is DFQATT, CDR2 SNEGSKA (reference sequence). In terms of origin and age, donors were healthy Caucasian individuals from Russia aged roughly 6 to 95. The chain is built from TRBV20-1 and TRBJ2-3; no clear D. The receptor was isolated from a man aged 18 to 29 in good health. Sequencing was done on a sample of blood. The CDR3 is CSARDIRSTDTQYF. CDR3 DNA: TGCAGTGCTAGAGATATCAGGAGTACAGATACGCAGTATTTT.